Sequencing of this TCR beta chain was carried out in a study of cytomegalovirus exposure and HLA in healthy donors. Overall study: Early released data comprised some 85 million unique TCRs from HLA-typed donors. Across a few hundred genotyped donors, just over 80% landed in the Caucasian-associated ancestry cluster. Points from the study as a whole: According to a later analysis, donors in an Asian-associated ancestry cluster reportedly had fewer N-insertions than the roughly 670-donor mean.

Regarding this clone: What it recognizes is unknown.

PCR involved 60 Vbeta and 13 Jbeta primers. The table came from immunoSEQ multiplex PCR; TCRdb's copy has only in-frame clones and leaves some out. Here the sample spans about 190,000 clones, around 75% being singletons. The TCR originated in a woman between 25 and 40 years old in good health and CMV-seropositive. Source material: PBMCs.

Here the CDR3 DNA reads TGTGCCAGCAGCCTCAGGTCCCGGGACAGCTTTTATGAAAAACTGTTTTTT. This codes for CASSLRSRDSFYEKLFF. The V gene is TRBV7-9, the J gene TRBJ1-4; 7 nucleotides align to TRBD1. CDR1 SEHNR and CDR2 FQNEAQ come from the germline V gene (reference sequence). The V gene end was trimmed by 5 bases and the J gene end by 6 bases; junction bases not matched to a gene: 15. The CDR3 loop spans 17 amino acids.